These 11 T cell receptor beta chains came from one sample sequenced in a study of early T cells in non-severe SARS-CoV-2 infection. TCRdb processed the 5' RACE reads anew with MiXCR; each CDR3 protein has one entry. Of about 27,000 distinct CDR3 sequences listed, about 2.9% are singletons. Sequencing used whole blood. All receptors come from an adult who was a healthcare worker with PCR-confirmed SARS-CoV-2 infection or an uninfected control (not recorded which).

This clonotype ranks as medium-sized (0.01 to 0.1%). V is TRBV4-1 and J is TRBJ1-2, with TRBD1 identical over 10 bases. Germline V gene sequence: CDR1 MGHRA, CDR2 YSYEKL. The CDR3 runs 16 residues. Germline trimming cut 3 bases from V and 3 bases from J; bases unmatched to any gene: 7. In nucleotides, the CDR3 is TGCGCCAGCAGCCAGCGGATGGACAGGGGGGACTATGGCTACACCTTC. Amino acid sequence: CASSQRMDRGDYGYTF.

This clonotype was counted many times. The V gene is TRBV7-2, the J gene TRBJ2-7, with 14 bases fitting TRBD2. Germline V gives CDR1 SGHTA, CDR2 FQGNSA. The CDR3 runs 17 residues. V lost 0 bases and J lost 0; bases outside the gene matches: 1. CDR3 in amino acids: CASSLAGTSGGSYEQYV. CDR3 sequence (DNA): TGTGCCAGCAGCTTAGCTGGGACTAGCGGGGGCTCCTACGAGCAGTACGTC.

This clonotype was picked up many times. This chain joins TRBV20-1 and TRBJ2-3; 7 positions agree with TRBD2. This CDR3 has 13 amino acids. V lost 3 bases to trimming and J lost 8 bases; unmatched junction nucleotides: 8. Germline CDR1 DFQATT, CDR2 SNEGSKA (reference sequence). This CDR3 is CSASSGGGFTQYF. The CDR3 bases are TGCAGTGCTAGTTCGGGCGGGGGTTTTACGCAGTATTTT.

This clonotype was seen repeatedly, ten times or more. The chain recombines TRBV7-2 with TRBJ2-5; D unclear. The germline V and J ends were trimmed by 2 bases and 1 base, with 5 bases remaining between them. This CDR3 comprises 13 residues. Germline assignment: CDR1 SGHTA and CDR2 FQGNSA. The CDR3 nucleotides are TGTGCCAGCAGCTTATCGTTCCAAGAGACCCAGTACTTC. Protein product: CASSLSFQETQYF.

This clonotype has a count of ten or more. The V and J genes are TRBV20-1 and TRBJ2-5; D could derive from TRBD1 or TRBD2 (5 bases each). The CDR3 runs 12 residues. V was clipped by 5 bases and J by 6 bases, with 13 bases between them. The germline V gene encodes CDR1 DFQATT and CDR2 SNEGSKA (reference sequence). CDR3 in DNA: TGCAGTGCTTTCAATGGGGGACAGACCCAGTACTTC. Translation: CSAFNGGQTQYF.

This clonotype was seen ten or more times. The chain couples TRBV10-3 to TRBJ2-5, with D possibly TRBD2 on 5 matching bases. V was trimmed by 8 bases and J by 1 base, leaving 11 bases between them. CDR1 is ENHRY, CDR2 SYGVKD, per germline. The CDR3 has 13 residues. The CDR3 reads CAIAGIPQETQYF. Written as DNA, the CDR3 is TGTGCCATCGCGGGTATACCCCAAGAGACCCAGTACTTC.

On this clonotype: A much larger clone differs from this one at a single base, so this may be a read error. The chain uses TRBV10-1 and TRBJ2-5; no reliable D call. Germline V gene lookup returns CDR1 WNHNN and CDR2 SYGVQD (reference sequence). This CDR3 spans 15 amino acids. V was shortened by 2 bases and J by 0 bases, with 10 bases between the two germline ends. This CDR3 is CASSEARLYQETQYF. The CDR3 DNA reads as TGCGCCAGCAGTGAGGCCCGATTGTACCAAGAGACCCAGTACTTC.

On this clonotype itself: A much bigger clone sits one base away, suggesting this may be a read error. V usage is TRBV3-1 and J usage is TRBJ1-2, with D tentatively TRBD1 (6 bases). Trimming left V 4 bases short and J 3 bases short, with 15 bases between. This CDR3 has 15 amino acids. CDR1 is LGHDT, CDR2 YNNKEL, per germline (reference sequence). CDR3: CASSLQDSPYYGYTF. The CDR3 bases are TGTGCCAGCAGCCTTCAGGACAGCCCATACTATGGCTACACCTTC.

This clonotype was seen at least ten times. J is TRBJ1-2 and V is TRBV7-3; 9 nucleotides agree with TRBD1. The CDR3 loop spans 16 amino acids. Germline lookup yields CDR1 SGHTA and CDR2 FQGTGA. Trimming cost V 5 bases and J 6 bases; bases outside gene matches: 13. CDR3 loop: CASSPRLTTGGDGYTF. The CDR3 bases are TGTGCCAGCAGCCCGCGATTGACCACAGGGGGCGATGGCTACACCTTC.

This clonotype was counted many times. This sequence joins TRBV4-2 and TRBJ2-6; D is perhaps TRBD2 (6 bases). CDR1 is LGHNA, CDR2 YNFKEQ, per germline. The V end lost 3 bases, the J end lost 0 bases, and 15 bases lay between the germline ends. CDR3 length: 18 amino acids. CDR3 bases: TGTGCCAGCAGCCAGGACGGTCGGCGGGGCTCTGGGGCCAACGTCCTGACTTTC. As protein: CASSQDGRRGSGANVLTF.

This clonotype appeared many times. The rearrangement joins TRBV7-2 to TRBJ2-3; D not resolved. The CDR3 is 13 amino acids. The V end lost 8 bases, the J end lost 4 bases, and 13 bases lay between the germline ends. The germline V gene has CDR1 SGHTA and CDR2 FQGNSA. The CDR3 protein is CASGSYPSDTQYF. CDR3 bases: TGTGCCAGCGGTAGCTACCCATCAGATACGCAGTATTTT.